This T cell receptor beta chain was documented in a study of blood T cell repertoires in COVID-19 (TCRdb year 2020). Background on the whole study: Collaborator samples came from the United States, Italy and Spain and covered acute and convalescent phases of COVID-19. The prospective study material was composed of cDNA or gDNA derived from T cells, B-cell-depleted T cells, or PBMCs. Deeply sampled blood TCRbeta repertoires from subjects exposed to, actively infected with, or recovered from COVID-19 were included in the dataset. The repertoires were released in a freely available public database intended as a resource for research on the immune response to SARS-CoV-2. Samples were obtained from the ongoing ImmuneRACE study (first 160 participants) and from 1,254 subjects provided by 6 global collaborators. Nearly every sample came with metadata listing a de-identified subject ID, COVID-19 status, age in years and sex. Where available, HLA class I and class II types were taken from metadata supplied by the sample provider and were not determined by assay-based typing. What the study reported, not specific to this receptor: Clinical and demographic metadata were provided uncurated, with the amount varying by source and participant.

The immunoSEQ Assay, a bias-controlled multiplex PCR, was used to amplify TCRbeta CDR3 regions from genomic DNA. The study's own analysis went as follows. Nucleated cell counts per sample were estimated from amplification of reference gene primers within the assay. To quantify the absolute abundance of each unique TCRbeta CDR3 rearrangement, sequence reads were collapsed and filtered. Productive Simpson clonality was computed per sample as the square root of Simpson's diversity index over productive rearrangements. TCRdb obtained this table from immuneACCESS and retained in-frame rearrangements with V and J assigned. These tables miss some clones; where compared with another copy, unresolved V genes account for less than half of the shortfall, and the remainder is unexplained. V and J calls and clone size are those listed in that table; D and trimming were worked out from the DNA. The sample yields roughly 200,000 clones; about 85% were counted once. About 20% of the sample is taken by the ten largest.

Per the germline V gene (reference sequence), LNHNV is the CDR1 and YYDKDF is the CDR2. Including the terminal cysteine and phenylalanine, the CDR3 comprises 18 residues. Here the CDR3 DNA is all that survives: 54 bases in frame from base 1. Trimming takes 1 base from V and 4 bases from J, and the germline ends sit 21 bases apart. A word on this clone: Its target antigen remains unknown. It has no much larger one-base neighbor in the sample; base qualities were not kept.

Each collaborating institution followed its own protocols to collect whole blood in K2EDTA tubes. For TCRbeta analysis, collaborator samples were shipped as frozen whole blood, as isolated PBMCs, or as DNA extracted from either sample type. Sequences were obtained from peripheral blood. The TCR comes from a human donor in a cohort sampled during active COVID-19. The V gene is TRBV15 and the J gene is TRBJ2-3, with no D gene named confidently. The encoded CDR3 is CATSRVPKGVVRADTQYF. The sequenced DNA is TGTGCCACCAGCAGAGTACCAAAAGGAGTGGTTCGGGCAGATACGCAGTATTTT.